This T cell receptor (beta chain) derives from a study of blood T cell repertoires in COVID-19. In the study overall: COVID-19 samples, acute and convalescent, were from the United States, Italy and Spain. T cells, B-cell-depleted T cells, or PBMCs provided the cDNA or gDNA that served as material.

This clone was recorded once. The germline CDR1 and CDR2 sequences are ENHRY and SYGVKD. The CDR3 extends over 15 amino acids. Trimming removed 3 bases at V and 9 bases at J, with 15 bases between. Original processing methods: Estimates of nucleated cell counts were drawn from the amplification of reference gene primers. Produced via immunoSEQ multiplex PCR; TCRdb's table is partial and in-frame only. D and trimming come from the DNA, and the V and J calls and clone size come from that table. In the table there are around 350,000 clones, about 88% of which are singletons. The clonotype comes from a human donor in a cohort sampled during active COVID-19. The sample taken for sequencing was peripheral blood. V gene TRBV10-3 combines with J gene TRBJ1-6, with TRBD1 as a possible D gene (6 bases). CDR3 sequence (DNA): TGTGCCATCAGTGACTCGACGGGACAAGGTTCACCCCTCCACTTT. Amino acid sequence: CAISDSTGQGSPLHF.